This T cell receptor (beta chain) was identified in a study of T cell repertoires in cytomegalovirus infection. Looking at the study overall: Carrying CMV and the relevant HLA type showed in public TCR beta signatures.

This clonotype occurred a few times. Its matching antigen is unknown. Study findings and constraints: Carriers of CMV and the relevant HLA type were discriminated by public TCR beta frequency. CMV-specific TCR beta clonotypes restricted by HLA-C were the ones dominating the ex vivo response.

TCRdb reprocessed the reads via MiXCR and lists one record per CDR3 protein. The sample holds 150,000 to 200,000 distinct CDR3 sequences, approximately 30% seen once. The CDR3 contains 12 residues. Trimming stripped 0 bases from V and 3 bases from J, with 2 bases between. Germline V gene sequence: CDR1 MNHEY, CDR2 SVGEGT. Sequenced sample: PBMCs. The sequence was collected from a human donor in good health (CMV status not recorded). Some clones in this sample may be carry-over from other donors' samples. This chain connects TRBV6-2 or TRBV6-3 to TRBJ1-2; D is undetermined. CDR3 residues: CASSYSDYGYTF. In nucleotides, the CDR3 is TGTGCCAGCAGTTACTCCGACTATGGCTACACCTTC.